The subject of this entry is one T cell receptor beta chain. Its antigen remains unidentified. Base quality data are lacking; no much larger clone is found one base away. The trial excluded patients who had a history of autoimmune disease or who were on systemic immunosuppression. In every dose cohort, peripheral blood was drawn for TCR sequencing at baseline, cycle 4 day 1, and cycle 7 day 1. The samples were taken from a phase I, first-in-human, multicenter, open-label dose-escalation trial of ivuxolimab. Adults with locally advanced or metastatic melanoma, renal cell, hepatocellular, or head and neck squamous cell carcinoma were enrolled in the trial. Before TCR sequencing, CD4+ T cells and CD8+ T cells were sorted from peripheral blood as separate populations. The data belong to a study of OX40 agonist ivuxolimab in advanced cancers. The study in broad terms: The costimulatory receptor OX40 (CD134) was targeted by ivuxolimab, a fully human IgG2 agonistic monoclonal antibody. Peripheral TCRbeta sequencing aimed to test whether ivuxolimab altered TCR sequence diversity and caused clonal T-cell expansion. Partial responses occurred in three dose-escalation patients: two with cutaneous melanoma and one with hepatocellular carcinoma. Of the 50 or so patients in dose escalation, about 19 had hepatocellular carcinoma, roughly 15 had melanoma, 9 had renal cell carcinoma and 9 had head and neck cancer. Prior anti-PD-1, anti-PD-L1 or anti-CTLA-4 therapy was permitted, and about 40% of dose-escalation patients had received checkpoint inhibitors. The monotherapy dose-escalation portion (N ≈ 55 patients) of the phase I ivuxolimab trial is reported in the paper. A male proportion of around 81% and a mean age of 60 years, ranging from roughly 20 to 80, were recorded for the dose-escalation cohort. Intravenous ivuxolimab was administered to patients every 2 weeks at six dose levels: 0.01, 0.1, 0.3, 1.5, 3 and 10 mg/kg. Results and caveats for the whole study, not just this receptor: The antigen specificity of the clonally expanded peripheral T cells was not determined. Clonal expansion of both CD4+ and CD8+ blood T cells was observed from baseline to week 6 at doses 0.1 to 3.0 mg/kg. After ivuxolimab, more expanded clones were found on average in CD8+ T cells than in CD4+ T cells. Low levels of normalized T-cell clonal expansion were also seen in some patients who did not respond. In the 0.1-3.0 mg/kg groups, partial responders were among the patients with the lowest normalized peripheral clonal expansion, particularly in CD8+ T cells.

Genomic DNA was extracted from sorted cells for sequencing of the TCRbeta CDR3 region. The immunoSEQ Assay was used for sequencing of TCRbeta CDR3 regions. TCRdb took over this immuneACCESS table, retaining in-frame rearrangements with V and J assigned. Such tables are incomplete; in checked studies, under half of the missing clones stem from an unresolved V gene, and the remainder is unexplained. The sample profile shows 50,000 to 70,000 clones; less than 95% of them were found once. About 0.44% of the sample belongs to the ten largest clones. The CDR3 has 16 amino acids, counting the end cysteine and phenylalanine. Only CDR3 DNA remains: 48 bases, in frame from the first base. The germline V gene supplies CDR1 SGHTA and CDR2 FQGNSA. The trim is 2 bases for V and 0 bases for J, with a gap of 10 bases between the germline ends.

The TCR comes from an adult with an advanced solid tumor such as melanoma, head and neck, liver or kidney cancer. The chain links TRBV7-2 with TRBJ2-2; confidence is insufficient to name the D gene. The specimen comprised CD4+ or CD8+ T cells sorted from blood, sampled in a trial of the OX40 agonist ivuxolimab. In nucleotides, the sequence is TGTGCCAGCAGCTTATTTCGGCAGCCGAACACCGGGGAGCTGTTTTTT. Its product reads: CASSLFRQPNTGELFF.